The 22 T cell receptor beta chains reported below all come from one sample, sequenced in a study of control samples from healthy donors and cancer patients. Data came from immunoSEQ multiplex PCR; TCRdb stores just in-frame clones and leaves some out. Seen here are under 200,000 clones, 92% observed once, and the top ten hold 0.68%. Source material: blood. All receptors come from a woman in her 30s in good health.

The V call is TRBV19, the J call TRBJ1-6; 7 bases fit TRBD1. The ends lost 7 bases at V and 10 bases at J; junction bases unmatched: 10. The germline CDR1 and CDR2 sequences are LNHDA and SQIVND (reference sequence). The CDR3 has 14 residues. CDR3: CASTRQGVGSPLHF. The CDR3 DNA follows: TGTGCCAGTACCAGACAGGGTGTTGGCTCACCCCTCCACTTT.

In nucleotides, the CDR3 is TGTGCCAGCCCGGGACTAGCTAGGAATGAGCAGTTCTTC. This sequence encodes CASPGLARNEQFF. This chain connects TRBV21-1 to TRBJ2-1; TRBD2 was called by the table and not checked on the DNA. TRBV21-1 constitutes a pseudogene. The CDR3 totals 13 residues.

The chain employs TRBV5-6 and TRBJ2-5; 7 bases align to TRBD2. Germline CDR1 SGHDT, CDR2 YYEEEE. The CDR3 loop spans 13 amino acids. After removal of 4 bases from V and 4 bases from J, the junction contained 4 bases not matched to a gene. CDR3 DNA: TGTGCCAGCAGCCTCGGACTAGGAGAGACCCAGTACTTC. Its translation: CASSLGLGETQYF.

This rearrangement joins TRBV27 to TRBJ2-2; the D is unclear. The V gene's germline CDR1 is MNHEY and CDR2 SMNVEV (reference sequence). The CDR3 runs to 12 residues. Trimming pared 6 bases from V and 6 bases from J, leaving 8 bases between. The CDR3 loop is CASSFTSGELFF. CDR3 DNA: TGTGCCAGCAGCTTCACTTCCGGGGAGCTGTTTTTT.

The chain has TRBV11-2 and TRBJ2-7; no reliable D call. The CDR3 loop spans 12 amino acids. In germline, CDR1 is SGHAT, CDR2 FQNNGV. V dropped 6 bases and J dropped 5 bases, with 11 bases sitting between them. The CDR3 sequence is CASSWSGHEQYF. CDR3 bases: TGTGCCAGCAGTTGGTCGGGCCACGAGCAGTACTTC.

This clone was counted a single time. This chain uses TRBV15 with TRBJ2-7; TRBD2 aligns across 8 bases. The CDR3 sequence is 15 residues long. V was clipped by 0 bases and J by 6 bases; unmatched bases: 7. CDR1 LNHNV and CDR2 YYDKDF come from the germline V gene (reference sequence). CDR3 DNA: TGTGCCACCAGCAGAGATCGAAGCGGGAGTGCCGAGCAGTACTTC. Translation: CATSRDRSGSAEQYF.

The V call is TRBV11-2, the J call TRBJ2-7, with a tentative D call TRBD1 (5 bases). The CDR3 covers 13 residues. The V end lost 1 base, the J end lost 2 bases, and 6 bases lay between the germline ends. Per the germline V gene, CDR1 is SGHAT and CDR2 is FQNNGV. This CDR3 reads CASSLGQTYEQYF. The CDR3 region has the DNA TGTGCCAGCAGCTTAGGACAGACCTACGAGCAGTACTTC.

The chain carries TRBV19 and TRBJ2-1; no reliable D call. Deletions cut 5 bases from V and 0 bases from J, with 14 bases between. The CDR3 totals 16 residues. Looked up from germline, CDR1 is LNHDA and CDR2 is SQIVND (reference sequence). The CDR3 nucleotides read TGTGCCAGTAGTTCGCCATACCGAGTCTCCTACAATGAGCAGTTCTTC. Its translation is CASSSPYRVSYNEQFF.

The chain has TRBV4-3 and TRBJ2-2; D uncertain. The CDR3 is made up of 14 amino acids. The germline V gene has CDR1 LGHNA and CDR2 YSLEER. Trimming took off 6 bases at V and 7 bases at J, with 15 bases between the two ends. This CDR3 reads CASSPALESGELFF. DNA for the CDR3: TGCGCCAGCAGTCCTGCCCTAGAAAGCGGGGAGCTGTTTTTT.

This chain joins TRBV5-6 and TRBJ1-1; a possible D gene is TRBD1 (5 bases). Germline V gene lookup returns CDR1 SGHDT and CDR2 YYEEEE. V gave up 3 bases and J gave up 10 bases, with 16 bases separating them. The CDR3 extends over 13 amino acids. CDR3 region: CASSSDAGGGAFF. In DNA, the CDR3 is TGTGCCAGCAGCTCGGACGCGGGGGGGGGAGCTTTCTTT. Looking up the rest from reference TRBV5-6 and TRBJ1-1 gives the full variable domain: DAGVTQSPTHLIKTRGQQVTLRCSPKSGHDTVSWYQQALGQGPQFIFQYYEEEERQRGNFPDRFSGHQFPNYSSELNVNALLLGDSALYLCASSSDAGGGAFFGQGTRLTVV.

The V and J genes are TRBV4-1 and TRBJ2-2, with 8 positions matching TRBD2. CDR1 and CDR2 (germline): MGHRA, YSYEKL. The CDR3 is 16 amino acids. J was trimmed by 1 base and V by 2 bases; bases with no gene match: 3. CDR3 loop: CASSQRLARNTGELFF. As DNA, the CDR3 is TGCGCCAGCAGCCAACGACTAGCGCGGAACACCGGGGAGCTGTTTTTT.

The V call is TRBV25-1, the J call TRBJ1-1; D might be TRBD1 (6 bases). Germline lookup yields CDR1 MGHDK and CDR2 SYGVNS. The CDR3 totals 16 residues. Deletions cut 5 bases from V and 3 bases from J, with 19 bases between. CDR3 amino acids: CASSRGGSLSDTEAFF. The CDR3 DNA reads TGTGCCAGCAGTAGGGGGGGAAGTCTCTCGGACACTGAAGCTTTCTTT.

The CDR3 nucleotides read TGTGCCAGCATCCCAGGGGGGGGGAGGCAGATCACTGAAGCTTTCTTT. Translating gives CASIPGGGRQITEAFF. The chain uses TRBV2 and TRBJ1-1, with TRBD1 matching over 7 bases. Germline-derived CDR1 and CDR2 are SNHLY and FYNNEI. Losses at the gene ends were 7 bases for V and 4 bases for J; bases not matched to a gene: 15. CDR3 size: 16 residues.

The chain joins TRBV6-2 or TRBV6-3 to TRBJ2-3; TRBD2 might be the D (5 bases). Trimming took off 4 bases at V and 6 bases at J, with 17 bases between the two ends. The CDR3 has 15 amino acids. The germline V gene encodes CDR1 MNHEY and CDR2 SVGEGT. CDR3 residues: CASSFSASGPDTQYF. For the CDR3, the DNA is TGTGCCAGCAGTTTTAGCGCGAGTGGCCCGGATACGCAGTATTTT.

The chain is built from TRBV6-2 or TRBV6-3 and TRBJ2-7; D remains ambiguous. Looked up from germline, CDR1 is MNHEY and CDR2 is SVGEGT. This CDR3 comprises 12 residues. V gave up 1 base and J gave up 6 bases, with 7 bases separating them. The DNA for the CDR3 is TGTGCCAGCAGTTACTTGGCAACCGAGCAGTACTTC. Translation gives CASSYLATEQYF.

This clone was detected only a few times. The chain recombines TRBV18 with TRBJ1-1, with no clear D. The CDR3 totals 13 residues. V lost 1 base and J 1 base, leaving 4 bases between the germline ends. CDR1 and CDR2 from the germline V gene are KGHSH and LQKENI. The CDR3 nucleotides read TGTGCCAGCTCACCACAGCAGAACACTGAAGCTTTCTTT. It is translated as CASSPQQNTEAFF.

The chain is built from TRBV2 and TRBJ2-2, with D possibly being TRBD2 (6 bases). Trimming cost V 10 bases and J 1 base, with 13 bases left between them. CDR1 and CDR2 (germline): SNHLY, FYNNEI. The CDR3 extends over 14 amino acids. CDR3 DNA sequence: TGTGCCACGAAGGGGACTCTGAACACCGGGGAGCTGTTTTTT. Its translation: CATKGTLNTGELFF.

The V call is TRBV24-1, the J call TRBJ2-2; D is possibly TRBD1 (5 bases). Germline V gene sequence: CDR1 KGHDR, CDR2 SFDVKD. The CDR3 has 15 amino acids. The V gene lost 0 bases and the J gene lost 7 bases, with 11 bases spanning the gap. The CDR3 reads CATSDLNADIGELFF. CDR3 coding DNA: TGTGCCACCAGTGATTTGAATGCGGACATCGGGGAGCTGTTTTTT.

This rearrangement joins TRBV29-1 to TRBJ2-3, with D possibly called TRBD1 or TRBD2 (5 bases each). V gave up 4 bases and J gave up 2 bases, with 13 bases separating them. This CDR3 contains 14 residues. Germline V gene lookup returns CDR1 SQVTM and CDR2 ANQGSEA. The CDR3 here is CSVAPGLTTDTQYF. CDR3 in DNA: TGCAGCGTTGCGCCGGGGCTGACCACAGATACGCAGTATTTT.

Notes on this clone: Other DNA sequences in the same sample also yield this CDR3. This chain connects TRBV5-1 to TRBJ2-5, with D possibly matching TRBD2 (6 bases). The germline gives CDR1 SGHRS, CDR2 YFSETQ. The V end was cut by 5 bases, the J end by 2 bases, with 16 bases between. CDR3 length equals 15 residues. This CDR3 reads CASSYSGTPQETQYF. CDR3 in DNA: TGCGCCAGCAGTTATTCCGGGACTCCGCAAGAGACCCAGTACTTC. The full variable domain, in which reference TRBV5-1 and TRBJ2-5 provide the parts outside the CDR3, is KAGVTQTPRYLIKTRGQQVTLSCSPISGHRSVSWYQQTPGQGLQFLFEYFSETQRNKGNFPGRFSGRQFSNSRSEMNVSTLELGDSALYLCASSYSGTPQETQYFGPGTRLLVL.

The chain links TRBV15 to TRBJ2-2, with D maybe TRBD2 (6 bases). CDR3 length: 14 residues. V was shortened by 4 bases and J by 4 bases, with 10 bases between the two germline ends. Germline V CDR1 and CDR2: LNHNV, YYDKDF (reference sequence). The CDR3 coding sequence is TGTGCCACCAGCACTCGGAGGGGCACCGGGGAGCTGTTTTTT. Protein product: CATSTRRGTGELFF.

The CDR3 nucleotides are TGTGCCAGCAGTTTGCAACAGGGGGCAAATCAGCCCCAGCATTTT. Translating gives CASSLQQGANQPQHF. The chain recombines TRBV28 with TRBJ1-5; 9 nucleotides align to TRBD1. Germline CDR1 reads MDHEN; CDR2 reads SYDVKM. The junction had 4 bases not matched to a gene; V was cut back by 3 bases and J by 4 bases. The CDR3 has 15 residues.